What follows are 13 T cell receptor beta chains derived from one specimen sequenced in a study of cytomegalovirus exposure and HLA in healthy donors. This PCR relied on a set of 60 Vbeta primers and 13 Jbeta primers. Measured with immunoSEQ multiplex PCR; TCRdb has only the in-frame clones, and not every one. Altogether 150,000 to 200,000 clones are present, approximately 72% being singletons, with the ten largest covering roughly 2%. Material for sequencing was PBMCs. The receptors shown here come from a female donor in good health and CMV-seronegative.

The rearrangement uses TRBV30 and TRBJ1-1; the D gene is possibly TRBD1 (5 bases). The CDR3 loop spans 14 amino acids. CDR1 and CDR2 (germline): GTSNPN, SVGIG (reference sequence). Deletions cut 1 base from V and 1 base from J, with 10 bases between. The CDR3 reads CAWSENRGNTEAFF. The CDR3 DNA reads TGTGCCTGGAGTGAAAATAGGGGGAACACTGAAGCTTTCTTT.

This chain links TRBV29-1 with TRBJ1-5, with 8 bases fitting TRBD1. Germline V gene lookup returns CDR1 SQVTM and CDR2 ANQGSEA. The V gene end was trimmed by 6 bases and the J gene end by 5 bases; junction bases not matched to a gene: 3. The CDR3 is made up of 12 amino acids. CDR3 DNA sequence: TGCAGCGTCCTGACAGGGGATCAGCCCCAGCATTTT. This codes for CSVLTGDQPQHF.

In this sample, this clone turned up once. The chain couples TRBV10-2 to TRBJ2-3; 10 bases align to TRBD2. The length of the CDR3 is 16 residues. CDR1 is WSHSY and CDR2 is SAAADI in the germline V gene. Trimming cost V 5 bases and J 6 bases; bases outside gene matches: 11. The CDR3, as DNA: TGCGCCAGCAGTCTCAGCGGGGGGGCCCGTCTGGATACGCAGTATTTT. Its protein is CASSLSGGARLDTQYF.

This chain connects TRBV5-1 to TRBJ1-2, with D possibly matching TRBD1 (5 bases). V lost 0 bases and J lost 6, with 12 bases in between. Per germline, CDR1 SGHRS and CDR2 YFSETQ. The CDR3 length is 14 residues. The DNA of the CDR3 is TGCGCCAGCAGCTTGGCGTTAGAAGGGGATGGCTACACCTTC. Translation gives CASSLALEGDGYTF.

The rearrangement links TRBV5-1 to TRBJ1-1; 9 bases are a match to TRBD1. The CDR3 has 14 residues. V shed 2 bases and J 3 bases; nucleotides not matched to a gene: 2. Germline CDR1 SGHRS, CDR2 YFSETQ. The chain's CDR3 is CASSFTGGDTEAFF. In DNA form, the CDR3 reads TGCGCCAGCAGCTTCACAGGGGGCGACACTGAAGCTTTCTTT.

The chain couples TRBV6-5 to TRBJ2-7, with TRBD1 matching 7 bases. Germline assignment: CDR1 MNHEY and CDR2 SVGAGI. V was clipped by 2 bases and J by 3 bases; unmatched bases: 7. This CDR3 is 15 amino acids long. CDR3 bases: TGTGCCAGCAGTTACGGGACAGTTCGGGGCTACGAGCAGTACTTC. Protein: CASSYGTVRGYEQYF.

This sequence joins TRBV29-1 and TRBJ2-7, with no clear D. The CDR3 covers 11 residues. Germline V CDR1 and CDR2: SQVTM, ANQGSEA. V lost 6 bases to trimming and J lost 6 bases, with 12 bases between them. This CDR3 is CSVQTDTEQYF. The CDR3 DNA sequence: TGCAGCGTGCAGACTGATACCGAGCAGTACTTC.

This clone has only a few counts. V gene TRBV6-6 combines with J gene TRBJ1-5; 8 nucleotides line up with TRBD1. From germline, CDR1 is MNHNY and CDR2 SVGAGI (reference sequence). CDR3 length: 16 amino acids. The trim removed 6 bases at V and 2 bases at J, leaving 9 bases unmatched. CDR3 nucleotides: TGTGCCAGCAGCGACGGCAGGGGGCGCGGCAATCAGCCCCAGCATTTT. Translated, it gives CASSDGRGRGNQPQHF.

The genes are TRBV19 and TRBJ1-1; 7 bases are shared with TRBD1. V dropped 5 bases and J dropped 5; count of bases not matched to a gene: 11. The CDR3 loop spans 15 amino acids. Germline V gene lookup returns CDR1 LNHDA and CDR2 SQIVND (reference sequence). CDR3 protein: CASSGGAGGRTEAFF. The CDR3 DNA is TGTGCCAGTAGTGGAGGAGCAGGGGGACGGACTGAAGCTTTCTTT.

The chain is built from TRBV6-1 and TRBJ2-7; D possibly corresponds to TRBD2 (5 bases). Trimming cost V 2 bases and J 7 bases, with 6 bases left between them. There are 11 residues in the CDR3. Per the germline V gene, CDR1 is MNHNS and CDR2 is SASEGT. The chain's CDR3 is CASSERREQYF. CDR3 sequence (DNA): TGTGCCAGCAGTGAAAGGAGGGAGCAGTACTTC.

This sequence joins TRBV11-2 and TRBJ1-3; TRBD1 might be the D (5 bases). The V gene's germline CDR1 is SGHAT and CDR2 FQNNGV. The CDR3 is 13 residues long. The V and J ends lost 6 bases and 2 bases respectively, with 8 bases between them. The CDR3 protein is CASRQGPGNTIYF. In DNA form, the CDR3 reads TGTGCCAGCAGGCAGGGCCCTGGAAACACCATATATTTT.

V usage is TRBV7-9 and J usage is TRBJ2-1; 9 positions match TRBD2. In germline, CDR1 is SEHNR, CDR2 FQNEAQ (reference sequence). With V trimmed by 4 bases and J by 7 bases, 17 bases remained unmatched. There are 18 residues in the CDR3. This chain's CDR3 is CASSSRLPGLATPNEQFF. The CDR3 DNA is TGTGCCAGCAGCTCCCGCCTCCCGGGACTAGCTACGCCGAATGAGCAGTTCTTC.

In this sample, this clone turned up once. The rearrangement uses TRBV6-5 and TRBJ1-3; a weak D match, TRBD1 (6 bases). The V end lost 7 bases, the J end lost 4 bases, and 14 bases lay between the germline ends. The CDR3 contains 14 residues. CDR1 is MNHEY, CDR2 SVGAGI, per germline. Here the CDR3 reads CASTEGGLGNTIYF. CDR3 bases: TGTGCCAGCACGGAGGGGGGGCTCGGAAACACCATATATTTT.